The next 4 T cell receptor beta chains were all read from a single sample in a study of blood T cell repertoires in COVID-19. Clones were sequenced by immunoSEQ multiplex PCR, and TCRdb holds only the in-frame ones, with some missing. The table lists roughly 78,000 clones, about 89% of them singletons. The sequenced sample was peripheral blood. Receptor source: a woman aged 60-75 years with acute or convalescent COVID-19.

CDR3 in DNA: TGTGCCAGCAGTTTAGGGCTAGCCAGCTCCTACAATGAGCAGTTCTTC. This codes for CASSLGLASSYNEQFF. V gene TRBV28 combines with J gene TRBJ2-1; tentatively, D is TRBD2 (5 bases). The germline CDR1 and CDR2 sequences are MDHEN and SYDVKM. V was clipped by 2 bases and J by 0 bases, with 11 bases between them. The CDR3 consists of 16 residues.

This clone has more than one count but fewer than ten. The chain has TRBV6-5 and TRBJ1-2; TRBD1 aligns across 7 bases. There are 13 residues in the CDR3. CDR1 and CDR2 from the germline V gene are MNHEY and SVGAGI. V was pared by 2 bases and J by 9 bases, with 6 bases of the junction left unmatched. CDR3 in amino acids: CASSYVDRVSYTF. CDR3 DNA sequence: TGTGCCAGCAGTTACGTCGACAGGGTGAGCTACACCTTC.

The chain links TRBV10-3 to TRBJ2-1; possible D gene TRBD2, 5 bases. V gave up 0 bases and J gave up 4 bases, with 10 bases separating them. The germline V gene encodes CDR1 ENHRY and CDR2 SYGVKD. The CDR3 length is 15 residues. CDR3 region: CAISESFGLYNEQFF. Written as DNA, the CDR3 is TGTGCCATCAGTGAGTCTTTCGGACTTTACAATGAGCAGTTCTTC.

The chain has TRBV29-1 and TRBJ2-7; D possibly corresponds to TRBD2 (5 bases). V lost 2 bases to trimming and J lost 2 bases, with 13 bases between them. The CDR3 totals 14 residues. CDR1 is SQVTM and CDR2 is ANQGSEA in the germline V gene. This CDR3 reads CSVEPDSSPYEQYF. Written as DNA, the CDR3 is TGCAGCGTTGAACCGGACTCCTCCCCCTACGAGCAGTACTTC.